This TCR beta chain was recorded in a study of blood T cell repertoires in COVID-19. Study-wide background: Samples of COVID-19 (acute and convalescent) were obtained from the United States, Italy and Spain. PBMCs, B-cell-depleted T cells, or T cells were the source of the cDNA or gDNA that made up the material.

TCRdb's copy holds only in-frame clones and misses some; the assay was immunoSEQ multiplex PCR. The sample includes about 260,000 clones, about 90% of them seen just once. After removal of 8 bases from V and 6 bases from J, the junction contained 5 bases not matched to a gene. The germline V gene encodes CDR1 KGHDR and CDR2 SFDVKD. The CDR3 contains 12 residues. The chain employs TRBV24-1 and TRBJ1-2; 7 bases map to TRBD1. The TCR originated in a woman aged 40 to 50 who had recovered from COVID-19. Sequenced sample: peripheral blood. In DNA, the CDR3 is TGTGCCACCAATAGGGGGCTCGATGGCTACACCTTC. The encoded protein is CATNRGLDGYTF.